This T cell receptor (beta chain) was recovered during a study of blood T cell repertoires in COVID-19. Overall study context: Sites in the United States, Italy and Spain provided acute and convalescent COVID-19 samples.

Trimming stripped 0 bases from V and 4 bases from J, with 18 bases between. The CDR3 is made up of 16 amino acids. Germline V gene lookup returns CDR1 GTSNPN and CDR2 SVGIG (reference sequence). In the original workflow: Counts of nucleated cells, estimated from reference gene primer amplification, were obtained. Some clones are missing from TCRdb's copy, which holds only in-frame ones; the method was immunoSEQ multiplex PCR. V, J and clone size derive from that table, while D and trimming were established from the DNA sequence. The table has 400,000 to 450,000 clones, around 90% seen once. The chain joins TRBV30 to TRBJ1-2; D uncertain. The sequence derives from a man younger than 35 with COVID-19, enrolled during active disease. The sequenced sample consisted of peripheral blood. CDR3 loop: CAWSVPPSPPRYGYTF. In nucleotides, the CDR3 is TGTGCCTGGAGTGTGCCCCCGAGTCCCCCACGCTATGGCTACACCTTC. Full variable domain (missing parts from reference TRBV30 and TRBJ1-2): SQTIHQWPATLVQPVGSPLSLECTVEGTSNPNLYWYRQAAGRGLQLLFYSVGIGQISSEVPQNLSASRPQDRQFILSSKKLLLSDSGFYLCAWSVPPSPPRYGYTFGSGTRLTVV.